These T cell receptor beta chains were read from a single sample in a study of CD4 T cell repertoires in COVID-19. The table came from immunoSEQ multiplex PCR; TCRdb's copy has only in-frame clones and leaves some out. The table includes 23,000 or so clones, around 86% detected once. Here the sequenced sample was central memory CD4+ T cells from blood, taken before the COVID-19 pandemic. These receptors all come from a human donor who had COVID-19. Both conserved end residues are part of each CDR3. The order of the fields is CDR3 protein, clone size, V gene, J gene. Rows may omit the clone size; those that give it use once, few, many or a size class.

CDR3aa: CAALLAGGKQYF
abundance: .
v_gene: TRBV7-2
j_gene: TRBJ2-7

CDR3aa: CASSTGGIWEQYF
abundance: .
v_gene: TRBV18
j_gene: TRBJ2-7

CDR3aa: CASSLQSGQVPNTIYF
abundance: .
v_gene: TRBV7-6
j_gene: TRBJ1-3

CDR3aa: CASSQEPPPTLGGTDTQYF
abundance: .
v_gene: TRBV4-2
j_gene: TRBJ2-3

CDR3aa: CASAVDSSYEQYF
abundance: .
v_gene: TRBV12-5
j_gene: TRBJ2-7

CDR3aa: CASSDSGRASYEQYF
abundance: .
v_gene: TRBV10-2
j_gene: TRBJ2-7

CDR3aa: CASSEEEGNTEAFF
abundance: .
v_gene: TRBV2
j_gene: TRBJ1-1

CDR3aa: CASSGDRGFEQYF
abundance: once
v_gene: TRBV6-1
j_gene: TRBJ2-5

CDR3aa: CASSLSSDWLGETQYF
abundance: .
v_gene: TRBV7-9
j_gene: TRBJ2-5

CDR3aa: CAGVWGNYGYTF
abundance: .
v_gene: TRBV21-1
j_gene: TRBJ1-2

CDR3aa: CASRAGDKVYEQYF
abundance: .
v_gene: TRBV6-6
j_gene: TRBJ2-7

CDR3aa: CASKTGTDTDTQYF
abundance: .
v_gene: TRBV5-1
j_gene: TRBJ2-3

CDR3aa: CASSFQGMASPLHF
abundance: .
v_gene: TRBV28
j_gene: TRBJ1-6